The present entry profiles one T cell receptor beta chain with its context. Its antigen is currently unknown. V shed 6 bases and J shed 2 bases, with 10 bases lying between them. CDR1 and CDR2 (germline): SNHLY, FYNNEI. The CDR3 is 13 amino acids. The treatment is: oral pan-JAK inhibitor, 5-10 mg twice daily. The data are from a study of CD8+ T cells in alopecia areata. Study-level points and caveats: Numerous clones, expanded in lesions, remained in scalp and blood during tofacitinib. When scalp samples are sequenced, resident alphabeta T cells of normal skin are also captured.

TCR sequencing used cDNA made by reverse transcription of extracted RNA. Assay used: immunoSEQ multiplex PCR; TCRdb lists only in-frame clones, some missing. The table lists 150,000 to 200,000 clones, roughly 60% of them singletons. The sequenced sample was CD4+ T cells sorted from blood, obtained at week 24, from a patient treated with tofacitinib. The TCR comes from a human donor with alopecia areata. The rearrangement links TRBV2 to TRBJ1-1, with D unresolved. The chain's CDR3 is CASRLRVNTEAFF. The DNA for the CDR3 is TGTGCCAGCAGGTTAAGGGTTAACACTGAAGCTTTCTTT.